A single sample is the source of the 9 T cell receptor beta chains below, sequenced in a study of Graves' ophthalmopathy and Graves' hyperthyroidism. Transcripts of RNA were the source for amplifying TCR beta CDR3 regions. HTBI-primed first-round RT-PCR preceded second-round multiplex PCR. TCRdb analysed the multiplex PCR reads with MiXCR anew, one entry per CDR3 protein. The table shows around 1,000,000 distinct CDR3 sequences, with about 38% occurring only once. Sequencing input: peripheral blood or thyroid tissue (not recorded which). All receptors derive from an adult man with Graves' hyperthyroidism.

This clonotype was observed at least ten times. The chain combines TRBV10-2 with TRBJ2-2; no firm D call. The V end was cut by 3 bases, the J end by 7 bases, with 3 bases between. The germline CDR1 and CDR2 sequences are WSHSY and SAAADI. The CDR3 runs 11 residues. The DNA of the CDR3 is TGCGCCAGCAGTGACTTCGGGGAGCTGTTTTTT. As protein: CASSDFGELFF.

The chain is built from TRBV7-9 and TRBJ2-7; D is possibly TRBD2 (5 bases). The CDR3 is 12 amino acids. Germline loops: CDR1 SEHNR, CDR2 FQNEAQ (reference sequence). Between the trimmed V and J ends, which lost 1 base and 9 bases, there was a span of 10 bases. The chain's CDR3 is CASSLVVLGQYF. DNA for the CDR3: TGTGCCAGCAGCTTAGTCGTACTAGGGCAGTACTTC.

The chain employs TRBV9 and TRBJ1-3, with 9 positions matching TRBD1. The V segment lost 0 bases and the J segment 5 bases; nucleotides outside the gene matches: 6. This CDR3 is built from 16 residues. Germline CDR1 reads SGDLS; CDR2 reads YYNGEE. In nucleotides, the CDR3 is TGTGCCAGCAGCGTAGTGGACAGGGGTCGCAGAAACACCATATATTTT. Its translation is CASSVVDRGRRNTIYF.

The chain uses TRBV24-1 and TRBJ1-2; TRBD1 agrees at 10 bases. Germline loops: CDR1 KGHDR, CDR2 SFDVKD. J was trimmed by 4 bases and V by 2 bases; bases with no gene match: 6. The CDR3 consists of 16 residues. The CDR3: CATSDSDRGRGYGYTF. CDR3 DNA sequence: TGTGCCACCAGTGATTCCGACAGGGGGCGCGGCTATGGCTACACCTTC.

V usage is TRBV12-3 or TRBV12-4 and J usage is TRBJ2-7; 7 bases map to TRBD1. There are 14 residues in the CDR3. The J segment lost 7 bases and the V segment lost 6 bases, leaving 12 bases of the junction unmatched. DNA of the CDR3: TGTGCCAGCAGGCCGGGACAGCCTTCGGGGGAGCAGTACTTC. This gives the protein CASRPGQPSGEQYF.

The sample holds many counts of this clonotype. The gene calls are TRBV10-3 and TRBJ2-7, with D perhaps matching TRBD1 (7 bases). The germline V gene has CDR1 ENHRY and CDR2 SYGVKD. CDR3 size: 15 residues. V was shortened by 4 bases and J by 3 bases, with 16 bases between the two germline ends. CDR3 nucleotides: TGTGCCATCAGTGCAGGAGGGGGCCCTGTCTACGAGCAGTACTTC. Its translation: CAISAGGGPVYEQYF.

This clonotype was counted many times. The V gene is TRBV10-1, the J gene TRBJ1-1; D unresolved. The germline V gene encodes CDR1 WNHNN and CDR2 SYGVQD (reference sequence). V shed 0 bases and J shed 1 base, with 9 bases lying between them. This CDR3 is 15 amino acids long. CDR3 sequence: CASSESRRANTEAFF. CDR3 bases: TGCGCCAGCAGTGAGTCACGTAGAGCGAACACTGAAGCTTTCTTT.

This clonotype was counted many times. This chain connects TRBV9 to TRBJ1-3; D uncertain. V was cut by 4 bases and J by 4 bases, with 12 bases left in between. The length of the CDR3 is 14 residues. Germline V gene sequence: CDR1 SGDLS, CDR2 YYNGEE. CDR3 in DNA: TGTGCCAGCAGCTACGGAGGCTTGGGAAACACCATATATTTT. Translating it yields CASSYGGLGNTIYF.

This clonotype was seen ten or more times. The V call is TRBV7-9, the J call TRBJ2-5; tentative D call: TRBD1 (6 bases). V was clipped by 3 bases and J by 0 bases, with 8 bases between them. This CDR3 is 14 amino acids long. Germline V gene lookup returns CDR1 SEHNR and CDR2 FQNEAQ (reference sequence). The CDR3 bases are TGTGCCAGCAGCTTCCAGGGGAACCAAGAGACCCAGTACTTC. Translation: CASSFQGNQETQYF.